This T cell receptor beta chain was profiled in a study of cytomegalovirus exposure and HLA in healthy donors. The CDR3 length is 12 residues. V lost 3 bases to trimming and J lost 1 base, with 7 bases between them. In germline, CDR1 is SQVTM, CDR2 ANQGSEA. Broader study findings: Earlier analysis looked at TCR beta V segments, and most were productive about 87% or about 30% of the time. Cytomegalovirus-associated TCR beta chains were listed, numbering 150 to 200.

To note about this clone: No antigen is known for it.

Vbeta (60) and Jbeta (13) primers were used in the PCR. Method: immunoSEQ multiplex PCR; TCRdb's copy keeps in-frame clones and lacks some. The sample carries tens of thousands of clones, about 66% recorded once. Sequencing used PBMCs. The genes are TRBV29-1 and TRBJ2-7, with D maybe TRBD1 (6 bases). This clonotype was sampled from a boy aged 10-17 years in good health and CMV-seropositive. The CDR3 here is CSVDTGSYEQYF. The CDR3 coding sequence is TGCAGCGTTGATACAGGGTCCTACGAGCAGTACTTC.